This TCR beta chain was retrieved from a study of neoadjuvant anti-PD-1 for oral cavity cancer (dated by TCRdb to the early 2020s). With regard to the full study: Before undergoing curative-intent surgical resection, most patients got three to four biweekly nivolumab doses at 3 mg/kg. Patients without progression received a fourth nivolumab dose around day 43 and underwent definitive surgical resection on days 50-56. Under RECIST 1.1, patients with complete response, partial response or stable disease were classed as responders, and patients with progression were classed as non-responders. The parent correlative cohort had around 11 patients and a response rate of about 31%.

About this clone itself: The target of this receptor is not known. Base qualities are missing; no much larger clone stands one base away.

The time point label here, explained by the study, means: after neoadjuvant nivolumab, at surgical resection. The patients had newly diagnosed stage II-IVA oral cavity squamous cell carcinoma and had not received any prior systemic or radiation treatment. Everyone in the cohort had locally advanced, HPV-negative oral cavity squamous cell carcinoma. No culture maintenance or expansion was done, as the peripheral blood mononuclear cells went straight to analysis. Samples came from a longitudinal correlative study of a single-arm phase II trial of neoadjuvant nivolumab in oral cavity squamous cell carcinoma. Subject-matched pre- and post-treatment PBMCs and tumors from three responders and three non-responders underwent genomic DNA-based TCRbeta sequencing. Peripheral blood mononuclear cells were collected once before nivolumab treatment and again after treatment, at the time of surgery. The Maxwell RSC DNA from Cells kit was used to isolate genomic DNA from PBMCs.

Summary of the overall study and its limitations: After neoadjuvant nivolumab, non-responders showed significantly higher T cell clonality (Gini index) in PBMCs than responders did. The TCR analyses had only a few patients in each response group, and the authors called for validation in larger cohorts. Higher pretreatment blood TCRbeta clonality and lower post-treatment tumor TCRbeta clonality were correlated with higher pretreatment blood Treg/Th17 ratios.

Including cysteine and phenylalanine, the CDR3 has 14 amino acids. The only DNA kept is the CDR3, 42 bases in frame from the first base. As encoded in the germline V gene (reference sequence), CDR1 is MNHEY while CDR2 is SMNVEV. Compared with germline, V lacks 0 bases and J lacks 7 bases; bases without a gene match: 4. For deep sequencing, each PBMC sample was run in six replicates, with libraries mostly built from approximately 500 ng of input genomic DNA. The immunoSEQ hsTCRbeta kit was used to prepare TCRbeta libraries, following the manufacturer's instructions. An Illumina NovaSeq 6000 S4 flow cell was used to sequence the final libraries, which had first been combined to 3 nM. Per the original workflow: Raw data preprocessing and quality control were performed with the immunoSEQ Analyzer. The analysis was restricted to productive rearrangements, with each unique CDR3 amino acid sequence defining a clonotype. Repertoire clonality was estimated as the Gini-Simpson index, which was computed with the R package tcR. Student's t test was used to compare Gini indices, and Pearson correlation was used to assess associations with tumor size change. TCRdb holds this immuneACCESS table with in-frame rearrangements only. Some clones are missing; in checked studies, unresolved V genes explain under half, and the rest has no known cause. V, J and clone size derive from that table, while D and trimming were established from the DNA sequence. The sample has tens of thousands of clones on record, about 85% of them singletons. Roughly 3.4% of the sample goes to the ten largest clones.

This clonotype was obtained from a person aged 40 to 85 with oral cavity squamous cell carcinoma. The source material was PBMCs, sampled after nivolumab (anti-PD-1) treatment. The V and J genes are TRBV27 and TRBJ1-1; 8 bases in the junction line up with TRBD1. The bases read TGTGCCAGCAGTTTATCCCAGGGGGCGAATGAAGCTTTCTTT. Its translation reads: CASSLSQGANEAFF.